This entry concerns a single T cell receptor beta chain. The sample belongs to a study of blood T cell repertoires in COVID-19. Produced via immunoSEQ multiplex PCR; TCRdb's table is partial and in-frame only. The sample holds 300,000 to 350,000 clones, roughly 88% seen once. The origin of this receptor is a man aged 30 to 39 who had recovered from COVID-19. Sequenced: PBMCs or T cells enriched from blood (not recorded which).

CDR3 coding DNA: TGCGCCAGCAGCGAGACAGGGTACGGCACTGAAGCTTTCTTT. As protein: CASSETGYGTEAFF. The rearrangement joins TRBV5-1 to TRBJ1-1; TRBD1 aligns across 7 bases. The germline V gene has CDR1 SGHRS and CDR2 YFSETQ. The CDR3 has 14 amino acids. The ends lost 4 bases at V and 4 bases at J; junction bases unmatched: 7.